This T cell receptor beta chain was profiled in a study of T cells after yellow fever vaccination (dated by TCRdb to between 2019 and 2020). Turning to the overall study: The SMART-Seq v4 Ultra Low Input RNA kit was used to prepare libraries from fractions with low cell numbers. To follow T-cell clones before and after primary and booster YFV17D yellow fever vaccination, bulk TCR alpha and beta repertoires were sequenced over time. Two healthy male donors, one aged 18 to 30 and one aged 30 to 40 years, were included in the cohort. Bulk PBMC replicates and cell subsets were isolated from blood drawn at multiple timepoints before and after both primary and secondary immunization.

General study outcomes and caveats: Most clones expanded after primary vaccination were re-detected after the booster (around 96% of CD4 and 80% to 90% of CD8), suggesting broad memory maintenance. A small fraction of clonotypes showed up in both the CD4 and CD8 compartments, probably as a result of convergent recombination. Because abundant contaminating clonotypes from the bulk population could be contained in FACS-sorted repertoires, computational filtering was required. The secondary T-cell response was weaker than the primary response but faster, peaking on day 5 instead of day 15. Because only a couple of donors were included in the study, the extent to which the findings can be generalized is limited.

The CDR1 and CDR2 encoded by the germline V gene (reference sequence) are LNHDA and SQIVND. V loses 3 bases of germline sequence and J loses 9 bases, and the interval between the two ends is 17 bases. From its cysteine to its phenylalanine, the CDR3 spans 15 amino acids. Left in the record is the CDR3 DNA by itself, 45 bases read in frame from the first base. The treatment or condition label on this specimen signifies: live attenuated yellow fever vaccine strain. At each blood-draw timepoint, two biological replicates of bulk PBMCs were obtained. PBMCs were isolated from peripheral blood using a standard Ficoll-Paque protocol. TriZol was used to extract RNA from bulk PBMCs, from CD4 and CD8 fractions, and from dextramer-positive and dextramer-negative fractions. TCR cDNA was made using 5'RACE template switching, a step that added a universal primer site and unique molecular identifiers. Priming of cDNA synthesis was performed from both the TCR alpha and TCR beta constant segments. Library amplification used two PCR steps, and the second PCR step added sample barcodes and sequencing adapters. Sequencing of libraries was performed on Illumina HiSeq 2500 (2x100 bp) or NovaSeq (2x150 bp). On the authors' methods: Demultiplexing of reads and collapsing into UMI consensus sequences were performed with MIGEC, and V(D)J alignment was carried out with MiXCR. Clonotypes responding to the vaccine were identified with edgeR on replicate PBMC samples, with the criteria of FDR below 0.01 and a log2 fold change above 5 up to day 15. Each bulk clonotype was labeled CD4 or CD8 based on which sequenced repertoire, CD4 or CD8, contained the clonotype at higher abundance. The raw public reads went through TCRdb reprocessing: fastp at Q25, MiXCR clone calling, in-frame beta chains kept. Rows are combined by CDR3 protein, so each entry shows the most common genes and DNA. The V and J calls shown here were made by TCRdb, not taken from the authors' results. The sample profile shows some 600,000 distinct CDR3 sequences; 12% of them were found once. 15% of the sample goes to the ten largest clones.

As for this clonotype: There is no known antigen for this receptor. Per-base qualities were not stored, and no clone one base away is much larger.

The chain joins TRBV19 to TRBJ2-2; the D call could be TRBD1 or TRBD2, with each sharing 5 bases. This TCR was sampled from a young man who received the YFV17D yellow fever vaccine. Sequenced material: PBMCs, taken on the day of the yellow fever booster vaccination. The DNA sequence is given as TGTGCCAGTAGTATTTCCGGGACCCATGGTCGGGAGCTGTTTTTT. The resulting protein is CASSISGTHGRELFF.